This TCR beta chain was found in a study of T cells in localized non-small cell lung cancer. Study-level findings and limits: Appearance in adjacent lung was seen for a median approximately 60 of the top 100 tumor clones.

There are a few counts of this clone. Its matching antigen is unknown. The V end was cut by 6 bases, the J end by 5 bases, with 19 bases between. Per germline, CDR1 LNHNV and CDR2 YYDKDF (reference sequence). This CDR3 spans 15 amino acids. Here immunoSEQ multiplex PCR was the method, and the copy in TCRdb shows in-frame clones only, minus some. The sample includes about 2,000 clones, 25% to 30% of them seen just once. Here the sequenced sample was normal lung tissue next to the tumor, taken before any cancer treatment. The V and J genes are TRBV15 and TRBJ1-2; TRBD1 might be the D (5 bases). This clonotype originated in a female donor of 60 years or more with stage I lung adenocarcinoma. The CDR3 is CATSPEWWGGYGYTF. As DNA, the CDR3 is TGTGCCACCAGTCCTGAGTGGTGGGGGGGATATGGCTACACCTTC.